This T cell receptor (beta chain) was identified during a study of spatial heterogeneity in lung cancer. Regarding the study as a whole: It was found that expanded intratumoral alpha and beta TCR counts tracked tumor mutation counts.

TCRdb independently ran MiXCR on the 5' RACE reads; one entry per CDR3 protein. The sample yields thousands of distinct CDR3 sequences, about two fifths seen once. As concerns this clonotype: Its specificity is unknown.

Sample time point: sample taken at primary tumor resection. Trimming left V 5 bases short and J 2 bases short, with 11 bases between. The CDR3 has 14 residues. Per the germline V gene, CDR1 is SGHAT and CDR2 is FQDESV (reference sequence). This sequence was found in a male donor with early-stage non-small cell lung cancer. The chain employs TRBV11-1 and TRBJ2-3; D might be TRBD1 or TRBD2, each matching 5 bases. This sample comprised lung tumor tissue, obtained at surgery. Here the CDR3 DNA reads TGTGCCAGCAGCGGACGGGACGCCACAGATACGCAGTATTTT. It yields the protein CASSGRDATDTQYF.